A selection of T cell receptor beta chains follows, all from one sample in a study of graft-versus-host responses after intestinal transplantation. No cognate antigen is known for these TCRs. Generated by immunoSEQ multiplex PCR, the TCRdb table keeps only in-frame clones and is missing some. The sample carries about 100,000 clones, more than 75% recorded once. Sequences were derived from unstimulated CD4+ T cells sorted from spleen or lymph node cells, sampled before transplant. The source of these receptors is a human donor who was the organ donor for an intestinal transplant. The CDR3 runs from the conserved cysteine through the conserved F or W. D genes are given only for firm matches. The listing skips clone size in some rows; elsewhere it reads once, few, many or a size class.

V	D	size	J	CDR3	DNA
TRBV5-1	NA	NA	TRBJ2-5	CASSLTSSQETQYF	TGCGCCAGCAGCTTAACTAGCTCCCAAGAGACCCAGTACTTC
TRBV6-1	NA	many	TRBJ1-2	CASSAENSPYGYTF	TGTGCCAGCAGTGCCGAGAATAGCCCCTATGGCTACACCTTC
TRBV5-1	NA	NA	TRBJ1-5	CASSLSDSENQPQHF	TGCGCCAGCAGCTTGTCGGACAGCGAAAATCAGCCCCAGCATTTT
TRBV6-6	NA	NA	TRBJ1-6	CASVGSSYNSPLHF	TGTGCCAGCGTTGGGAGCTCCTATAATTCACCCCTCCACTTT
TRBV5-1	NA	NA	TRBJ1-1	CASSPEMGVNTEAFF	TGCGCCAGCAGCCCGGAGATGGGGGTGAACACTGAAGCTTTCTTT
TRBV28	NA	NA	TRBJ1-2	CASRSHNYGYTF	TGTGCCAGCCGGTCACATAACTATGGCTACACCTTC
TRBV7-9	NA	NA	TRBJ2-7	CATMGRGQYEQYF	TGTGCCACGATGGGGAGGGGACAATACGAGCAGTACTTC
TRBV18	NA	NA	TRBJ1-2	CASSPFKTNYGYTF	TGTGCCAGCTCACCATTTAAGACTAACTATGGCTACACCTTC
TRBV30	TRBD1	NA	TRBJ1-2	CAWSVQGANYGYTF	TGTGCCTGGAGTGTACAGGGGGCTAACTATGGCTACACCTTC
TRBV28	NA	NA	TRBJ1-5	CASSFNGNQPQHF	TGTGCCAGCAGTTTTAACGGGAATCAGCCCCAGCATTTT
TRBV25-1	TRBD1	NA	TRBJ1-4	CASSEYPGGQTNEKLFF	TGTGCCAGCAGTGAATATCCAGGGGGCCAAACTAATGAAAAACTGTTTTTT
TRBV6-1	TRBD1	NA	TRBJ1-2	CASMGQDGYGYTF	TGTGCCAGCATGGGACAGGACGGCTATGGCTACACCTTC
TRBV7-3	NA	NA	TRBJ2-1	CASKEGVWDNEQFF	TGTGCCAGCAAGGAAGGGGTTTGGGACAATGAGCAGTTCTTC
TRBV11-1	NA	NA	TRBJ2-5	CASSLAGIGPEETQYF	TGTGCCAGCAGCTTAGCAGGGATCGGGCCAGAAGAGACCCAGTACTTC
TRBV28	TRBD1	NA	TRBJ2-5	CASSLPGQIQETQYF	TGTGCCAGCAGCTTACCGGGACAGATACAAGAGACCCAGTACTTC
TRBV5-1	TRBD2	NA	TRBJ2-5	CASSFAPSGGRETQYF	TGCGCCAGCAGCTTCGCCCCCAGCGGGGGTCGGGAGACCCAGTACTTC
TRBV7-2	TRBD1	NA	TRBJ1-2	CASSLVRGLVYGYTF	TGTGCCAGCAGCTTAGTCAGGGGGCTGGTCTATGGCTACACCTTC
TRBV29-1	NA	NA	TRBJ2-1	CSVDLLSRYNEQFF	TGCAGCGTTGATTTACTCTCCAGATACAATGAGCAGTTCTTC
TRBV7-9	TRBD1	NA	TRBJ1-6	CASSLGQGGPSPLHF	TGTGCCAGCAGCTTAGGACAGGGAGGGCCCTCACCCCTCCACTTT
TRBV6-5	NA	NA	TRBJ2-7	CASNRETYEQYF	TGTGCCAGCAATAGAGAAACCTACGAGCAGTACTTC
TRBV25-1	NA	NA	TRBJ1-3	CASSRGLSGNTIYF	TGTGCCAGCAGCCGGGGACTATCTGGAAACACCATATATTTT
TRBV4-1	NA	NA	TRBJ1-5	CASSQVVLRDSNQPQHF	TGCGCCAGCAGCCAAGTCGTTTTAAGGGATAGCAATCAGCCCCAGCATTTT
TRBV4-2	NA	once	TRBJ1-5	CASSPTDTTNQPQHF	TGTGCCAGCAGCCCGACGGACACCACAAATCAGCCCCAGCATTTT
TRBV14	TRBD1	NA	TRBJ2-7	CASSPYRDSYEQYF	TGTGCCAGCAGCCCTTACCGGGACAGCTACGAGCAGTACTTC
TRBV4-1	TRBD2	NA	TRBJ2-2	CASSLSGGNTGELFF	TGCGCCAGCAGCCTTAGCGGGGGGAACACCGGGGAGCTGTTTTTT
TRBV27	NA	NA	TRBJ2-7	CASRLNVGGSEQYF	TGTGCCAGCAGACTAAACGTCGGGGGCTCCGAGCAGTACTTC
TRBV25-1	NA	NA	TRBJ1-1	CASQALGTAVNTEAFF	TGTGCCAGCCAAGCATTAGGGACCGCCGTCAACACTGAAGCTTTCTTT
TRBV27	NA	NA	TRBJ2-7	CASSSLVFGYEQYF	TGTGCCAGCAGTAGTCTTGTGTTTGGCTACGAGCAGTACTTC
TRBV28	NA	NA	TRBJ1-5	CASSFRPGPSNQPQHF	TGTGCCAGCAGTTTCCGCCCAGGGCCTAGCAATCAGCCCCAGCATTTT
TRBV6-5	TRBD1	NA	TRBJ1-2	CASSYTRGFLTF	TGTGCCAGCAGTTACACCAGGGGGTTTTTGACCTTC
TRBV30	NA	NA	TRBJ2-1	CAWSVVVGGRDEQFF	TGTGCCTGGAGTGTTGTCGTGGGGGGCCGGGATGAGCAGTTCTTC
TRBV27	NA	NA	TRBJ2-7	CASSFSRASYEQYF	TGTGCCAGCAGTTTCTCCAGGGCGTCCTACGAGCAGTACTTC
TRBV7-2	NA	few	TRBJ1-5	CASSLGGWSQPQHF	TGTGCCAGCAGCTTGGGGGGATGGAGTCAGCCCCAGCATTTT
TRBV7-8	TRBD1	NA	TRBJ2-7	CASSFPGTGSSYEQYF	TGTGCCAGCAGCTTTCCCGGGACAGGGAGCTCCTACGAGCAGTACTTC
TRBV28	NA	NA	TRBJ1-2	CASSLSRLYGYTF	TGTGCCAGCAGTCTGTCCCGGTTATATGGCTACACCTTC
TRBV10-3	NA	NA	TRBJ1-2	CAIKKAPVDYGYTF	TGTGCCATCAAGAAGGCCCCGGTGGACTATGGCTACACCTTC
TRBV6-4	NA	few	TRBJ2-6	CASSDSGANVLTF	TGTGCCAGCAGTGACTCTGGGGCCAACGTCCTGACTTTC
TRBV28	NA	NA	TRBJ2-3	CASSSQDTQYF	TGTGCCAGCAGTTCCCAAGATACGCAGTATTTT
TRBV4-1	NA	NA	TRBJ2-7	CASSQGFGAFSSYEQYF	TGCGCCAGCAGCCAAGGCTTTGGGGCGTTCAGCTCCTACGAGCAGTACTTC
TRBV30	NA	NA	TRBJ2-5	CAWSLHGGVQETQYF	TGTGCCTGGAGCCTCCACGGTGGGGTTCAAGAGACCCAGTACTTC
TRBV7-9	TRBD1	few	TRBJ1-6	CASSFGDRDNSPLHF	TGTGCCAGCAGCTTTGGGGACAGGGATAATTCACCCCTCCACTTT
TRBV28	NA	NA	TRBJ1-1	CASTSGGRRDTEAFF	TGTGCCAGCACCTCGGGAGGGCGAAGGGACACTGAAGCTTTCTTT
TRBV27	TRBD1	NA	TRBJ1-6	CASTSAGADRVYSPLHF	TGTGCCAGCACCTCAGCGGGGGCTGACAGGGTATATTCACCCCTCCACTTT
TRBV19	NA	NA	TRBJ1-2	CASRDPAEGYTF	TGTGCCAGTAGGGACCCCGCGGAGGGCTACACCTTC
TRBV18	NA	few	TRBJ1-6	CASSPGRGYSPLHF	TGTGCCAGCTCACCTGGCAGGGGTTACTCACCCCTCCACTTT
TRBV7-8	NA	few	TRBJ1-2	CASSLDAGAGGYTF	TGTGCCAGCAGCTTAGACGCAGGGGCTGGTGGCTACACCTTC
TRBV27	TRBD1	NA	TRBJ1-2	CASSLLITGVNYGYTF	TGTGCCAGCAGTTTATTGATTACAGGGGTCAACTATGGCTACACCTTC
TRBV7-3	NA	NA	TRBJ2-7	CASSLSALSYEQYF	TGTGCCAGCAGCTTGTCCGCGTTGAGCTACGAGCAGTACTTC